This T cell receptor (beta chain) stems from a study of T cells after yellow fever vaccination. Study overall: Fractions of limited cellularity were prepared by means of SMART-Seq v4 Ultra Low Input.

This clonotype has a handful of counts. TCRdb redid the calling of the 5' RACE reads with MiXCR, one entry per CDR3 protein. This table has hundreds of thousands of distinct CDR3 sequences, roughly 13% appearing once. Germline V CDR1 and CDR2: LGHNA, YSLEER. Trimming stripped 1 base from V and 16 bases from J, with 17 bases between. The length of the CDR3 is 13 residues. The input for sequencing was PBMCs, taken on the day of the yellow fever booster vaccination. The TCR comes from a man aged 25 to 40 who received the YFV17D yellow fever vaccine. The chain recombines TRBV4-3 with TRBJ2-1; TRBD1 or TRBD2 may be the D gene (5 bases each). The CDR3 sequence: CASSQVPGRENFF. For the CDR3, the DNA is TGCGCCAGCAGCCAAGTTCCTGGCAGGGAGAATTTCTTC.